This TCR beta chain stems from a study of T cell changes during pregnancy in multiple sclerosis. Produced via immunoSEQ multiplex PCR; TCRdb's table is partial and in-frame only. The sample gives under 40,000 clones, approximately 90% of which show up once; 26% is in the top ten. V lost 2 bases, J lost 10 bases, and 15 bases lay in between. The germline V gene encodes CDR1 SGHRS and CDR2 YFSETQ. This CDR3 is 13 amino acids long. The TCR was taken from a female donor with multiple sclerosis, enrolled in a pregnancy study. The sample consisted of CD8+ T cells from peripheral blood mononuclear cells, taken before pregnancy. The chain has TRBV5-1 and TRBJ1-2; the D is unclear. In DNA, the CDR3 is TGCGCCAGCAGCTTCCGTCAGGCAATCGACTACACCTTC. Amino acids: CASSFRQAIDYTF. Full variable domain (outside the CDR3, taken from reference TRBV5-1 and TRBJ1-2): KAGVTQTPRYLIKTRGQQVTLSCSPISGHRSVSWYQQTPGQGLQFLFEYFSETQRNKGNFPGRFSGRQFSNSRSEMNVSTLELGDSALYLCASSFRQAIDYTFGSGTRLTVV.